A selection of T cell receptor beta chains follows, all from one sample in a study of T-cell reconstitution after alpha-beta-depleted transplantation in children. TCRdb reprocessed the PCR reads via MiXCR and lists one record per CDR3 protein. The sample carries fewer than 1 million distinct CDR3 sequences, about 16% recorded once. Sequencing used PBMCs, mostly from graft donor cells, obtained 360 days after TCRalphabeta/CD19-depleted stem cell transplant. The origin of the receptors is a male patient younger than 18 who had a stem cell transplant for acute lymphoblastic leukemia, so the T cells may come from the graft donor. The CDR3 runs from the conserved cysteine through the conserved F or W. D genes are given only for firm matches. Expanded clones get a size class; other rows say once, few or many, or leave the size out.

v_call: TRBV27
j_call: TRBJ2-3
d_call: -
clone_size: many
cdr3_nt: TGTGCCAGCAGGACCCCCGGGGATACGCAGTATTTT
cdr3_aa: CASRTPGDTQYF

v_call: TRBV14
j_call: TRBJ2-1
d_call: TRBD2
clone_size: many
cdr3_nt: TGTGCCAGCAGCCTCTTTCCGGGACTAGCGGTCAATGAGCAGTTCTTC
cdr3_aa: CASSLFPGLAVNEQFF

v_call: TRBV5-1
j_call: TRBJ2-5
d_call: -
clone_size: few
cdr3_nt: TGCGCCAGCAGCTCCCCGGGACTCACTCAAGAGACCCAGTACTTC
cdr3_aa: CASSSPGLTQETQYF

v_call: TRBV7-6
j_call: TRBJ2-1
d_call: -
clone_size: once
cdr3_nt: TGTGCCAGCAGCCACCCTCTAGGGTCTCTCTACAATGAGCAGTTCTTC
cdr3_aa: CASSHPLGSLYNEQFF

v_call: TRBV7-7
j_call: TRBJ2-4
d_call: -
clone_size: -
cdr3_nt: TGTGCCAGCAGACCGTGGGGGGCGAAAAACATTCAGTACTTC
cdr3_aa: CASRPWGAKNIQYF

v_call: TRBV6-5
j_call: TRBJ1-3
d_call: -
clone_size: -
cdr3_nt: TGTGCCAGCAGTTACGCGATTAGAGGCTCTGGAAACACCATATATTTT
cdr3_aa: CASSYAIRGSGNTIYF

v_call: TRBV18
j_call: TRBJ2-2
d_call: TRBD2
clone_size: -
cdr3_nt: TGTGCCAGCTCACCAGTAGCGGGTGCCACCGGGGAGCTGTTTTTT
cdr3_aa: CASSPVAGATGELFF

v_call: TRBV29-1
j_call: TRBJ2-5
d_call: TRBD1
clone_size: -
cdr3_nt: TGCAGCGTCGGGACAGGGGCTTTGGAGACCCAGTACTTC
cdr3_aa: CSVGTGALETQYF

v_call: TRBV7-6
j_call: TRBJ2-7
d_call: -
clone_size: -
cdr3_nt: TGTGCCAGCAGCGAAACGGCGGGTCTCTACCCCTACGAGCAGTACTTC
cdr3_aa: CASSETAGLYPYEQYF

v_call: TRBV12-3/TRBV12-4
j_call: TRBJ2-3
d_call: TRBD2
clone_size: many
cdr3_nt: TGTGCCAGTAGAGCGGGATTCCTAATCGCTAGCACAGATACGCAGTATTTT
cdr3_aa: CASRAGFLIASTDTQYF

v_call: TRBV7-8
j_call: TRBJ2-2
d_call: -
clone_size: -
cdr3_nt: TGTGCCAGCAGCTTAGAAGGACATGTGTCGTACTCGAACACCGGGGAGCTGTTTTTT
cdr3_aa: CASSLEGHVSYSNTGELFF

v_call: TRBV4-2
j_call: TRBJ2-7
d_call: TRBD2
clone_size: few
cdr3_nt: TGTGCCAGCAGCCGGATTAGCGGGGAGGGGCCCGAGCAGTACTTC
cdr3_aa: CASSRISGEGPEQYF

v_call: TRBV5-1
j_call: TRBJ2-1
d_call: TRBD2
clone_size: few
cdr3_nt: TGCGCCAGCAGACTAGCGCCTGATGAGCAGTTCTTC
cdr3_aa: CASRLAPDEQFF

v_call: TRBV9
j_call: TRBJ2-3
d_call: TRBD1
clone_size: many
cdr3_nt: TGTGCCAGCAGCGTAGCTACGACAGGGAACACAGATACGCAGTATTTT
cdr3_aa: CASSVATTGNTDTQYF

v_call: TRBV12-3/TRBV12-4
j_call: TRBJ2-7
d_call: -
clone_size: many
cdr3_nt: TGTGCCAGCAGCCTCTGGGACGGGTACGAGCAGTACTTC
cdr3_aa: CASSLWDGYEQYF

v_call: TRBV12-3/TRBV12-4
j_call: TRBJ2-7
d_call: -
clone_size: few
cdr3_nt: TGTGCCAGCAGGACCCCTGGGGGAGGGGGCGAGCAGTACTTC
cdr3_aa: CASRTPGGGGEQYF

v_call: TRBV7-9
j_call: TRBJ1-5
d_call: -
clone_size: many
cdr3_nt: TGTGCCAGCAGCTTGGGGGAACCGGGGCGCCCTAATCAGCCCCAGCATTTT
cdr3_aa: CASSLGEPGRPNQPQHF

v_call: TRBV6-2/TRBV6-3
j_call: TRBJ2-7
d_call: -
clone_size: many
cdr3_nt: TGTGCCAGCAGTAGACTAGCCTACGAGCAGTACTTC
cdr3_aa: CASSRLAYEQYF

v_call: TRBV4-1
j_call: TRBJ2-7
d_call: -
clone_size: -
cdr3_nt: TGCGCCAGCAGCCAAGGGGGGTGGGGCTCCTACGAGCAGTACTTC
cdr3_aa: CASSQGGWGSYEQYF

v_call: TRBV14
j_call: TRBJ1-3
d_call: -
clone_size: few
cdr3_nt: TGTGCCAGCAGCCAACACAAGGCTAACACCATATATTTT
cdr3_aa: CASSQHKANTIYF

v_call: TRBV7-6
j_call: TRBJ2-1
d_call: -
clone_size: -
cdr3_nt: TGTGCCAGCAGCTTTCTGGAGGCTGATGAGCAGTTCTTC
cdr3_aa: CASSFLEADEQFF

v_call: TRBV9
j_call: TRBJ2-1
d_call: TRBD2
clone_size: many
cdr3_nt: TGTGCCAGCAGCTCGGGACTAGCGGGAGTCTGGGGAACCTACAATGAGCAGTTCTTC
cdr3_aa: CASSSGLAGVWGTYNEQFF

v_call: TRBV5-1
j_call: TRBJ2-2
d_call: TRBD2
clone_size: few
cdr3_nt: TGCGCCAGCCGCCGACTAGCGGCCACCGGGGAGCTGTTTTTT
cdr3_aa: CASRRLAATGELFF

v_call: TRBV10-3
j_call: TRBJ2-3
d_call: -
clone_size: -
cdr3_nt: TGTGCCATCAGTGAGTTTAGCGTCTGGCGGGATAGCACAGATACGCAGTATTTT
cdr3_aa: CAISEFSVWRDSTDTQYF

v_call: TRBV12-3/TRBV12-4
j_call: TRBJ2-2
d_call: TRBD2
clone_size: few
cdr3_nt: TGTGCCAGCAGTCCCTCAGCGGGAACTTCCAACACCGGGGAGCTGTTTTTT
cdr3_aa: CASSPSAGTSNTGELFF

v_call: TRBV5-1
j_call: TRBJ2-7
d_call: -
clone_size: -
cdr3_nt: TGCGCCAGCAGCCCAGGGGCCGTCGCGACCTCTCTGTTCTACGAGCAGTACTTC
cdr3_aa: CASSPGAVATSLFYEQYF

v_call: TRBV25-1
j_call: TRBJ2-2
d_call: -
clone_size: -
cdr3_nt: TGTGCCAGCAGTGCCGAGTTGACAGGCCTCATAGGGGAGTCCGGGGAGCTGTTTTTT
cdr3_aa: CASSAELTGLIGESGELFF

v_call: TRBV10-3
j_call: TRBJ2-1
d_call: -
clone_size: many
cdr3_nt: TGTGCCGCCTCTGGGGGACTGGTTCTAGATGAGCAGTTCTTC
cdr3_aa: CAASGGLVLDEQFF

v_call: TRBV18
j_call: TRBJ2-1
d_call: TRBD2
clone_size: -
cdr3_nt: TGTGCCACCTACGGGAGGTTGGGCAATGAGCAGTTCTTC
cdr3_aa: CATYGRLGNEQFF

v_call: TRBV20-1
j_call: TRBJ2-7
d_call: TRBD2
clone_size: -
cdr3_nt: TGCAGTGCTAGAGTCGGCGGGAGAAGCTACGAGCAGTACTTC
cdr3_aa: CSARVGGRSYEQYF

v_call: TRBV27
j_call: TRBJ1-5
d_call: -
clone_size: -
cdr3_nt: TGTGCCAGCGGAGTCCGGGTCCCCGGCCAGCCCCAGCATTTT
cdr3_aa: CASGVRVPGQPQHF

v_call: TRBV20-1
j_call: TRBJ2-7
d_call: -
clone_size: -
cdr3_nt: TGCAGTGCTTGGACTGCGGGACTCTCCTACGAGCAGTACTTC
cdr3_aa: CSAWTAGLSYEQYF

v_call: TRBV5-1
j_call: TRBJ2-1
d_call: TRBD2
clone_size: -
cdr3_nt: TGCGCCAGCAGCCTCCGCCTGCAGCGGGAAGAGCAGTTCTTC
cdr3_aa: CASSLRLQREEQFF

v_call: TRBV20-1
j_call: TRBJ2-7
d_call: TRBD1
clone_size: many
cdr3_nt: TGCAGTGCTGCTACAGGGGGGTTCTCCTACGAGCAGTACTTC
cdr3_aa: CSAATGGFSYEQYF

v_call: TRBV5-4
j_call: TRBJ2-7
d_call: -
clone_size: few
cdr3_nt: TGTGCCAGCAGGAACCCGGGCGGAACCGAGGAGCAGTACTTC
cdr3_aa: CASRNPGGTEEQYF

v_call: TRBV9
j_call: TRBJ1-2
d_call: -
clone_size: -
cdr3_nt: TGTGCCAGCAGCGTAGCCCCGAGGGAGGCAGGGGCTGGCTACACCTTC
cdr3_aa: CASSVAPREAGAGYTF

v_call: TRBV3-1
j_call: TRBJ2-2
d_call: -
clone_size: many
cdr3_nt: TGTGCCAGCAGCCGACATAACACCGGGGAGCTGTTTTTT
cdr3_aa: CASSRHNTGELFF

v_call: TRBV5-1
j_call: TRBJ2-1
d_call: -
clone_size: -
cdr3_nt: TGCGCCAGCAGCTTGGGAGGGGGACACGGCAATGAGCAGTTCTTC
cdr3_aa: CASSLGGGHGNEQFF

v_call: TRBV29-1
j_call: TRBJ2-7
d_call: TRBD1
clone_size: few
cdr3_nt: TGCAGCCACGGACAGGGGGACGCGCAGTACTTC
cdr3_aa: CSHGQGDAQYF

v_call: TRBV18
j_call: TRBJ2-7
d_call: TRBD1
clone_size: -
cdr3_nt: TGTGCCAGCTCACCCTCCGGGACAGGGGGCTCCTACGAGCAGTACTTC
cdr3_aa: CASSPSGTGGSYEQYF

v_call: TRBV4-1
j_call: TRBJ2-7
d_call: -
clone_size: -
cdr3_nt: TGCGCCAGCAGCCAAGTTAGCAACCTCTACGAGCAGTACTTC
cdr3_aa: CASSQVSNLYEQYF

v_call: TRBV4-2
j_call: TRBJ2-7
d_call: TRBD2
clone_size: many
cdr3_nt: TGTGCCAGCAGCCAAGATCCTAGCGGGAGTGGGTACGAGCAGTACTTC
cdr3_aa: CASSQDPSGSGYEQYF

v_call: TRBV5-1
j_call: TRBJ2-1
d_call: TRBD2
clone_size: -
cdr3_nt: TGCGCCAGCAGCTTGGTGACTAGCGGGAGGGTATCGTACGGGTACAATGAGCAGTTCTTC
cdr3_aa: CASSLVTSGRVSYGYNEQFF